The sequence of this T cell receptor (beta chain) was determined in a study of blood T cell repertoires in COVID-19. Study summary: Specimens from acute and convalescent COVID-19 originated in the United States, Italy and Spain.

Authors' analysis steps: Amplification of reference gene primers was used by the study to estimate nucleated cell counts. Data came from immunoSEQ multiplex PCR; TCRdb stores just in-frame clones and leaves some out. V and J calls and clone size follow that table, whereas D and trimming were derived from the DNA. The table lists roughly 150,000 clones, over 75% of them singletons. Between the trimmed V and J ends, which lost 1 base and 0 bases, there was a span of 10 bases. Germline CDR1 MNHEY, CDR2 SMNVEV (reference sequence). This CDR3 contains 16 residues. Input material: peripheral blood. The sequence came from a woman aged 40 to 50 with acute or convalescent COVID-19. The chain combines TRBV27 with TRBJ2-1, with a tentative D call TRBD2 (5 bases). The CDR3 coding sequence is TGTGCCAGCAGTTTATGGGCGGGCAGCTCCTACAATGAGCAGTTCTTC. Its protein product is CASSLWAGSSYNEQFF.